The subject of this entry is one TCR beta chain. These data are taken from a study of OX40 agonist ivuxolimab in advanced cancers. Study information: Patients enrolled in dose escalation were diagnosed with hepatocellular carcinoma, melanoma, renal cell or head and neck cancer.

Germline V gene lookup returns CDR1 SQVTM and CDR2 ANQGSEA. V trimming: 4 bases; J trimming: 4 bases; junction bases outside the gene matches: 5. The CDR3 spans 13 residues. Here immunoSEQ multiplex PCR was the method, and the copy in TCRdb shows in-frame clones only, minus some. The sample includes 75,000 to 95,000 clones, 80% to 90% of them seen just once. Sequencing used CD4+ or CD8+ T cells sorted from blood, obtained in a trial of the OX40 agonist ivuxolimab. The J gene is TRBJ1-2, the V gene TRBV29-1; 8 bases fit TRBD1. The sequence was collected from an adult with an advanced solid tumor such as melanoma, head and neck, liver or kidney cancer. This CDR3 is CSVAGGPGYGYTF. CDR3 sequence (DNA): TGCAGCGTTGCAGGGGGCCCTGGCTATGGCTACACCTTC. The whole variable domain, remainder taken from reference TRBV29-1 and TRBJ1-2, is SAVISQKPSRDICQRGTSLTIQCQVDSQVTMMFWYRQQPGQSLTLIATANQGSEATYESGFVIDKFPISRPNLTFSTLTVSNMSPEDSSIYLCSVAGGPGYGYTFGSGTRLTVV.